The source of this TCR beta chain is a study of blood T cell repertoires in COVID-19. The protocol was immunoSEQ multiplex PCR, while the TCRdb copy is restricted to in-frame clones and leaves out a portion. The sample records fewer than 300,000 clones, roughly 90% being singletons. CDR1 is GTSNPN and CDR2 is SVGIG in the germline V gene (reference sequence). The V gene end was trimmed by 3 bases and the J gene end by 3 bases; junction bases not matched to a gene: 4. The CDR3 is 14 residues long. The rearrangement uses TRBV30 and TRBJ2-7; 11 positions match TRBD2. Specimen: PBMCs or T cells enriched from blood (not recorded which). The source of this sequence is a woman between 25 and 40 years old who had recovered from COVID-19. The CDR3 DNA is TGTGCCTGGAGATACGGGACTAGCGGCTACGAGCAGTACTTC. This codes for CAWRYGTSGYEQYF.